This TCR beta chain was retrieved from a study of identical twins. The length of the CDR3 is 14 residues. The germline V and J ends were trimmed by 2 bases and 6 bases, with 10 bases remaining between them. In germline, CDR1 is SGHVS, CDR2 FQNEAQ. Overall study findings and caveats: Alpha sequences that were out-of-frame and twin-shared showed an excess of low generation probability. Possibly, invariant MAIT and iNKT cells partly confounded zero-insertion analyses. Beta out-of-frame sequences displayed a weaker excess of sharing between twins.

This clonotype has only a few counts. Its antigen is unknown. A universal primer site was created by template switching, with the cDNA bearing unique molecular identifiers. One entry per CDR3 protein, called by TCRdb with MiXCR from the 5' RACE reads. The sample holds about 700,000 distinct CDR3 sequences; 5.5% to 6.5% are singletons and the top ten take about 2%. Sequenced sample: naive T cells sorted from blood. The chain combines TRBV7-8 with TRBJ1-4; D uncertain. The clonotype comes from a man in his late teens or twenties in good health. This chain's CDR3 is CASSLNAIYEKLFF. DNA for the CDR3: TGTGCCAGCAGCTTAAATGCTATTTATGAAAAACTGTTTTTT.